This T cell receptor beta chain came from a study of T cells in Graves' hyperthyroidism and ophthalmopathy. This clonotype came up once. Trimming cost V 5 bases and J 2 bases; bases outside gene matches: 6. Germline lookup yields CDR1 LNHDA and CDR2 SQIVND (reference sequence). CDR3 length: 17 residues. Amplified regions were TCR beta CDR3 sequences from RNA transcripts. TCR CDR3 underwent first-round RT-PCR with the HTBI primer set. Via MiXCR, TCRdb re-called the multiplex PCR reads, giving one row per CDR3 protein. Found here are about 560,000 distinct CDR3 sequences, 16% of them singletons; the top ten hold roughly 18%. Fresh peripheral blood, about 10 ml of it, supplied the PBMCs.

The source is a woman under 30 with Graves' hyperthyroidism. V gene TRBV19 combines with J gene TRBJ2-1; 13 bases agree with TRBD2. Sample: blood. CDR3 bases: TGTGCCAGTAGTTTCGGGACTAGCGGGAATACCTACAATGAGCAGTTCTTC. It specifies CASSFGTSGNTYNEQFF.